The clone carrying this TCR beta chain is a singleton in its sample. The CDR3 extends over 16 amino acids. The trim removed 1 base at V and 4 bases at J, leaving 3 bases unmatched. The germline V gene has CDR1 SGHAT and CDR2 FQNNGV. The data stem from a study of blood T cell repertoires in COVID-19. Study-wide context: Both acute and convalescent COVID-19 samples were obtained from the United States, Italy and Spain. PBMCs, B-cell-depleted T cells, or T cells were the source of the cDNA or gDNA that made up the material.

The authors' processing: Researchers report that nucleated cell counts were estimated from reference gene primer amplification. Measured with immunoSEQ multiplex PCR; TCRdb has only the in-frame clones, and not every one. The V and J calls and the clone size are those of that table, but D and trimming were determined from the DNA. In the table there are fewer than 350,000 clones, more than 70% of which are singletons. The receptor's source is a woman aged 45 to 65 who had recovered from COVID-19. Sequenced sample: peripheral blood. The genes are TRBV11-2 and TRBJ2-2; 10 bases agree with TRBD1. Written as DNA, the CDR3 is TGTGCCAGCAGCTTAGTGGGGACAGGGGTCACCGGGGAGCTGTTTTTT. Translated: CASSLVGTGVTGELFF.